This paragraph reports one T cell receptor (beta chain). This sample was included in a study of blood T cell repertoires in COVID-19. At the level of the study: Sites across the United States, Italy and Spain contributed samples from acute and convalescent COVID-19. The analysed material was cDNA or gDNA that came from T cells, B-cell-depleted T cells, or PBMCs.

Patients at the Seattle site were enrolled during active infection and followed longitudinally. Per germline, CDR1 GTSNPN and CDR2 SVGIG (reference sequence). The germline V and J ends were trimmed by 1 base and 2 bases, with 12 bases remaining between them. The CDR3 consists of 14 residues. Repertoires were generated with immunoSEQ multiplex PCR, while TCRdb's copy carries only in-frame clones and drops some. This table holds some 350,000 clones, 85% to 90% found once. The rearrangement joins TRBV30 to TRBJ2-7; D ambiguous. The sample consisted of peripheral blood. This TCR derives from a woman between 70 and 85 years old with COVID-19, enrolled during active disease. For the CDR3, the DNA is TGTGCCTGGAGTGGGGCCAGTTTTGCCTACGAGCAGTACTTC. This translates into CAWSGASFAYEQYF.